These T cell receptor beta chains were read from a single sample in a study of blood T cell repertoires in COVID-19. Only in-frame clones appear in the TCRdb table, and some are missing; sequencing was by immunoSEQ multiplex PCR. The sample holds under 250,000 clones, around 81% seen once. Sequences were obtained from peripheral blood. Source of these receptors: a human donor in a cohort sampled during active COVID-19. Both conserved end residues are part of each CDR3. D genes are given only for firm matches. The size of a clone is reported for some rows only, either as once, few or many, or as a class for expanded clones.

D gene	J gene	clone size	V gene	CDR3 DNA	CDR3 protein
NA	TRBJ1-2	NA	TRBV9	TGTGCCAGCAGCGTAACAGGATCGCGGGGCTACACCTTC	CASSVTGSRGYTF
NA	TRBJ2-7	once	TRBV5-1	TGCGCCAGCAGCTGGGGCGGGGGCAGCTCCTACGAGCAGTACTTC	CASSWGGGSSYEQYF
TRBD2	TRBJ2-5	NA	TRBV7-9	TGTGCCAGCAAGCCTAGCGGGGGGCCGGGAGAGACCCAGTACTTC	CASKPSGGPGETQYF
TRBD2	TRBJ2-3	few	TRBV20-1	TGCAGTGCTAGTCCCCCTGGACTAGCGGGGGGCGATACGCAGTATTTT	CSASPPGLAGGDTQYF
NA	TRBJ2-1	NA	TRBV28	TGTGCCAGCAGTCTCGACAGAGACAATGAGCAGTTCTTC	CASSLDRDNEQFF
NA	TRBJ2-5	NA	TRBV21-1	TGTGCCAGCAGCGCGACAGGTTGTGGTGAGACCCAGTACTTC	CASSATGCGETQYF
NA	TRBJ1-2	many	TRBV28	TGTGCCAGCAGGACGCAGCAGGGTAGAGGCTCTGGCTACACCTTC	CASRTQQGRGSGYTF
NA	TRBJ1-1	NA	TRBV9	TGTGCCAGCAGCCCAGAAATTAACACTGAAGCTTTCTTT	CASSPEINTEAFF
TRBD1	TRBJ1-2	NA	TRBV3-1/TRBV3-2	TGTGCCAGCAGCCAAGAGCCTTCGGGACAGGGTAACTATGGCTACACCTTC	CASSQEPSGQGNYGYTF
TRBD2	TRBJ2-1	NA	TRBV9	TGTGCCAGCAGCCTCGGGACTAGCGGGGGGCAAGATGAGCAGTTCTTC	CASSLGTSGGQDEQFF
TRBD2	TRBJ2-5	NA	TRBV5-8	TGTGCCAGCAGCTCCCCACTAGCGGGACAAGAGACCCAGTACTTC	CASSSPLAGQETQYF
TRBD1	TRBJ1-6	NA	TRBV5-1	TGCGCCAGCAGCACTACACAGGGGAGTAGGAATTCACCCCTCCACTTT	CASSTTQGSRNSPLHF
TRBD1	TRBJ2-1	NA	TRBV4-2	TGTGCCAGCAGCCAAGATTCCGAGGGGGCCGCCTACAATGAGCAGTTCTTC	CASSQDSEGAAYNEQFF
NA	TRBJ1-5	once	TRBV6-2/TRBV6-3	TGTGCCAGCAGTCGGGTCGGTGGCAATCAGCCCCAGCATTTT	CASSRVGGNQPQHF
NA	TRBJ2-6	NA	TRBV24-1	TGTGCCACCAGTGATTTCAGGGCGGCCAACGTCCTGACTTTC	CATSDFRAANVLTF
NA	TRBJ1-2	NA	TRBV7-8	TGTGCCAGCAGCTTAGCCACAGGGTCCAACTATGGCTACACCTTC	CASSLATGSNYGYTF
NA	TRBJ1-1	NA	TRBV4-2	TGTGCCAGCAGCCAAGGGAGGGGCAACACTGAAGCTTTCTTT	CASSQGRGNTEAFF
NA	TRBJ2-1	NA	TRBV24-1	TGTGCCACCAGTGATTTGCGAGGTGACTCCTACAATGAGCAGTTCTTC	CATSDLRGDSYNEQFF
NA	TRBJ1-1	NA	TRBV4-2	TGTGCCAGCAGCCCCCTCGGAGCCGTATTGAACACTGAAGCTTTCTTT	CASSPLGAVLNTEAFF
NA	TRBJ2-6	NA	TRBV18	TGTGCCAGCTCACCGGGGCAGGGCACTGGGGCCAACGTCCTGACTTTC	CASSPGQGTGANVLTF
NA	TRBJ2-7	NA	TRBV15	TGTGCCACCAGCAGAGATAAGGGCCGGAGGGAGCAGTACTTC	CATSRDKGRREQYF
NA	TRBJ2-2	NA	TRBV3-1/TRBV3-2	TGTGCCAGCAGCCCGCCGGGCGGGGGCTGGGCCTCCGGGGAGCTGTTTTTT	CASSPPGGGWASGELFF
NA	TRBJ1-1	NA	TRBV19	TGTGCCAGTAGTATTGGGACACCCGAAGCTTTCTTT	CASSIGTPEAFF
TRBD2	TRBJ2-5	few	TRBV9	TGTGCCAGCAGCGTCGGGACTAGCGGGATTGAGACCCAGTACTTC	CASSVGTSGIETQYF